This T cell receptor (beta chain) was profiled in a study of CD8 T cells in ankylosing spondylitis. General study results and limits: Disease-linked clones, CD8+, were relatively rare in peripheral blood. Within ankylosing spondylitis blood, a TCR beta motif made up of eight highly homologous variants appeared to be characteristic. Enrichment of disease-linked clones was reportedly significant in matched ankylosing spondylitis synovial fluid.

This CDR3 region has 11 residues. With 0 bases removed from V and 9 bases from J, the gap between germline ends came to 2 bases. Germline CDR1 LGHDT, CDR2 YNNKEL (reference sequence). In the case of this clonotype: Its antigen remains unknown.

TCRdb reprocessed the 5' RACE reads via MiXCR and lists one record per CDR3 protein. The sample yields 350,000 to 450,000 distinct CDR3 sequences, 20% to 30% seen once. The sequence was obtained from a male donor with ankylosing spondylitis. Source material: blood, either unsorted or a sorted T cell fraction (not recorded which). The J gene is TRBJ2-2, the V gene TRBV3-1; D is unresolved. Here the CDR3 DNA reads TGTGCCAGCAGCCAAGAAAGGGAGCTGTTTTTT. Protein: CASSQERELFF.